The table lists the clone carrying this TCR beta chain with a few counts. What it recognizes is unknown. V was shortened by 4 bases and J by 0 bases, with 10 bases between the two germline ends. Looked up from germline, CDR1 is SQVTM and CDR2 is ANQGSEA. The CDR3 is 13 residues long. The data were taken from a study of T cell repertoires in cytomegalovirus infection. Using its own MiXCR run on the reads, TCRdb lists one record per CDR3 protein. The sample records 150,000 or so distinct CDR3 sequences, 20% to 25% being singletons. V and J are TRBV29-1 and TRBJ2-7, with D perhaps matching TRBD1 (5 bases). Sequenced here: CD8+ T cells from cultured PBMCs, sampled from culture after CMV antigen stimulation. The source of this sequence is a human donor in good health (CMV status not recorded). Some clones in this sample may be carry-over from other donors' samples. The CDR3 region has the DNA TGCAGCGTTGTTCACAGGAACTCCTACGAGCAGTACTTC. It encodes CSVVHRNSYEQYF.